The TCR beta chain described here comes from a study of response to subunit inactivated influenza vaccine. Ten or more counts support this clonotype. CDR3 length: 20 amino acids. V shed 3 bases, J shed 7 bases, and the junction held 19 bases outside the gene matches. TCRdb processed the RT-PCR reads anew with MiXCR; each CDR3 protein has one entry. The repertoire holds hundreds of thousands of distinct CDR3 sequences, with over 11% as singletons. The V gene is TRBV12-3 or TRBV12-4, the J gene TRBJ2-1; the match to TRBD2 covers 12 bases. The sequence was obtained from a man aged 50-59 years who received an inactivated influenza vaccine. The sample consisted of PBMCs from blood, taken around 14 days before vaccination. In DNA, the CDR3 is TGTGCCAGCAGTTTTAATCTGCGGGGGCTAGCGGGAGGGCGAGGGAATGAGCAGTTCTTC. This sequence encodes CASSFNLRGLAGGRGNEQFF.